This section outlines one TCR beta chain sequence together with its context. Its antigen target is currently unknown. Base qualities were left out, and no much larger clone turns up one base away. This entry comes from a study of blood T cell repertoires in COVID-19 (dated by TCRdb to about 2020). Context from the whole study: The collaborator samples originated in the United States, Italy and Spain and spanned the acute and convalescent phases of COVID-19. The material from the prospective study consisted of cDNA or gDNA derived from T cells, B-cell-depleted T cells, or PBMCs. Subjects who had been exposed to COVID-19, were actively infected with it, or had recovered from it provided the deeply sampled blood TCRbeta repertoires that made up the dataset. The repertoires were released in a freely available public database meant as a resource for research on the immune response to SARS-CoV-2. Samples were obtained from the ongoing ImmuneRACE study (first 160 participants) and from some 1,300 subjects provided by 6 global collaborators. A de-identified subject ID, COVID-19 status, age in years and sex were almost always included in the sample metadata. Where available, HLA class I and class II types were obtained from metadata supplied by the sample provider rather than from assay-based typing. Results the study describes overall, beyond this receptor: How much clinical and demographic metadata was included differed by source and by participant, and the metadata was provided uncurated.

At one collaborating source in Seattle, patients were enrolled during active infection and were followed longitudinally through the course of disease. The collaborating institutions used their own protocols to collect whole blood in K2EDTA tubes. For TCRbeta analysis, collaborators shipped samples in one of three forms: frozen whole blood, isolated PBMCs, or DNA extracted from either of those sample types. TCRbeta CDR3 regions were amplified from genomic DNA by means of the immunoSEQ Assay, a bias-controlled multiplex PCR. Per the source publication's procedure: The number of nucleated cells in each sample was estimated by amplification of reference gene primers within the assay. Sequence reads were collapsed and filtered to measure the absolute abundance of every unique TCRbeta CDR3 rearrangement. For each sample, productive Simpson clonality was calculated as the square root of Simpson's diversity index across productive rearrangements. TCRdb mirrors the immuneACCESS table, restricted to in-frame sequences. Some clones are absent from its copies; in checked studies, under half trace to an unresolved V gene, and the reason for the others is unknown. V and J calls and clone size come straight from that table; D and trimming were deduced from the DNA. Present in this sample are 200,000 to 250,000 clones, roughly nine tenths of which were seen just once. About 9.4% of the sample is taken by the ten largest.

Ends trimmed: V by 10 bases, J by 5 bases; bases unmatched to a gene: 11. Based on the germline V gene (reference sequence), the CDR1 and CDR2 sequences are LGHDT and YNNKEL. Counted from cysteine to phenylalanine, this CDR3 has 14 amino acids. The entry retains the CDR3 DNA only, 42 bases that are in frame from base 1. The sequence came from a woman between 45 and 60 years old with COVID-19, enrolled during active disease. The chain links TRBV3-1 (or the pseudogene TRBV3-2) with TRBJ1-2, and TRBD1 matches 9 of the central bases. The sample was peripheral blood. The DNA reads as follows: TGTGCCACCTCACCCGCCGGGACAGGGTATGGCTACACCTTC. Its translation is CATSPAGTGYGYTF.